Shown below are 14 T cell receptor beta chains from a single sample sequenced in a study of blood T cell repertoires in COVID-19 (dated by TCRdb to about 2020). Libraries were built with the immunoSEQ multiplex PCR assay. TCRdb carries this immuneACCESS record with in-frame sequences only. Its versions omit some clonotypes, under half of them owing to an unresolved V gene in the studies checked, with the rest unexplained. This sample holds 100,000 to 150,000 clones; around 84% were observed only once. 3.9% of the sample comes from the top ten. What was sequenced was PBMCs or T cells enriched from blood (not recorded which). The receptors originated from a woman aged 25 to 45 who had recovered from COVID-19.

CDR3 protein: CASSTGGATGELFF. CDR3 nucleotide sequence: TGTGCCAGTAGTACAGGGGGCGCAACCGGGGAGCTGTTTTTT. The chain carries TRBV19 and TRBJ2-2; 8 positions match TRBD1. Germline CDR1 LNHDA, CDR2 SQIVND (reference sequence). V shed 4 bases, J shed 5 bases, and the junction held 3 bases outside the gene matches. This CDR3 contains 14 residues.

The V gene is TRBV5-1, the J gene TRBJ2-5; TRBD2 agrees at 14 bases. The CDR3 is 16 amino acids. The V and J ends lost 7 bases and 2 bases, in that order; junction bases with no gene match: 7. Germline V CDR1 and CDR2: SGHRS, YFSETQ. This CDR3 is CASRLAGGPGQETQYF. The CDR3 nucleotides are TGCGCCAGCCGACTAGCGGGAGGGCCCGGACAAGAGACCCAGTACTTC.

V gene TRBV7-3 combines with J gene TRBJ2-7; TRBD2 matches at 8 bases. The CDR3 covers 14 residues. Germline CDR1 and CDR2: SGHTA and FQGTGA. V shed 5 bases and J 6 bases; nucleotides not matched to a gene: 9. For the CDR3, the DNA is TGTGCCAGCAGCCTCTTAGCGGGGCCGGGCGAGCAGTACTTC. Translated, it gives CASSLLAGPGEQYF.

V usage is TRBV18 and J usage is TRBJ1-5; possible D gene TRBD1, 6 bases. The CDR3 is 16 residues long. Per the germline V gene, CDR1 is KGHSH and CDR2 is LQKENI. V was clipped by 2 bases and J by 4 bases, with 15 bases between them. The DNA for the CDR3 is TGTGCCAGCTCACCAACAGGACAGCAGCAGAATCAGCCCCAGCATTTT. Translation: CASSPTGQQQNQPQHF. The variable domain in full, completed from reference TRBV18 and TRBJ1-5, reads NAGVMQNPRHLVRRRGQEARLRCSPMKGHSHVYWYRQLPEEGLKFMVYLQKENIIDESGMPKERFSAEFPKEGPSILRIQQVVRGDSAAYFCASSPTGQQQNQPQHFGDGTRLSIL.

This chain connects TRBV5-5 to TRBJ1-2, with D possibly matching TRBD1 (5 bases). CDR3 size: 17 residues. Per the germline V gene, CDR1 is SGHKS and CDR2 is YYEKEE (reference sequence). Deletions cut 4 bases from V and 6 bases from J, with 25 bases between. This CDR3 is CASSPEGVRQGRNGYTF. The CDR3 DNA is TGTGCCAGCAGCCCCGAAGGCGTCCGGCAGGGAAGAAATGGCTACACCTTC.

This clone was detected only once. The V and J genes are TRBV19 and TRBJ2-5; 7 bases map to TRBD1. The germline V gene encodes CDR1 LNHDA and CDR2 SQIVND (reference sequence). V lost 1 base, J lost 7 bases, and 3 bases stayed unmatched. The CDR3 sequence is 13 residues long. The CDR3 DNA reads as TGTGCCAGTAGTATAGGGACAGGCGGGACCCAGTACTTC. Its translation is CASSIGTGGTQYF. The full variable domain, in which reference TRBV19 and TRBJ2-5 provide the parts outside the CDR3, is DGGITQSPKYLFRKEGQNVTLSCEQNLNHDAMYWYRQDPGQGLRLIYYSQIVNDFQKGDIAEGYSVSREKKESFPLTVTSAQKNPTAFYLCASSIGTGGTQYFGPGTRLLVL.

The chain links TRBV5-6 to TRBJ1-2; 9 bases fit TRBD1. CDR1 is SGHDT and CDR2 is YYEEEE in the germline V gene. Trimming took 2 bases from V and 6 from J; bases not matched to a gene: 17. The CDR3 has 18 residues. The CDR3 loop is CASSLSLTGGFLVHGYTF. CDR3 nucleotides: TGTGCCAGCAGCTTATCTCTCACAGGGGGCTTCCTAGTTCATGGCTACACCTTC. The variable domain in full, with the rest retrieved from reference TRBV5-6 and TRBJ1-2, is DAGVTQSPTHLIKTRGQQVTLRCSPKSGHDTVSWYQQALGQGPQFIFQYYEEEERQRGNFPDRFSGHQFPNYSSELNVNALLLGDSALYLCASSLSLTGGFLVHGYTFGSGTRLTVV.

The V and J genes are TRBV6-5 and TRBJ2-7, with 15 bases aligning to TRBD2. With 4 bases clipped from V and 4 bases from J, the junction kept 5 bases outside the gene matches. The CDR3 length is 16 residues. From germline, CDR1 is MNHEY and CDR2 SVGAGI. The chain's CDR3 is CASSFGTSGRLYEQYF. For the CDR3, the DNA is TGTGCCAGCAGTTTCGGGACTAGCGGGAGGTTGTACGAGCAGTACTTC.

The chain carries TRBV2 and TRBJ1-2; D remains ambiguous. Between the trimmed V and J ends, which lost 6 bases and 8 bases, there was a span of 13 bases. Germline lookup yields CDR1 SNHLY and CDR2 FYNNEI. This CDR3 has 12 residues. The CDR3 spells CASRQDGAGYTF. Written as DNA, the CDR3 is TGTGCCAGCAGGCAAGACGGAGCCGGCTACACCTTC. The complete variable domain, with remaining parts taken from reference TRBV2 and TRBJ1-2, reads EPEVTQTPSHQVTQMGQEVILRCVPISNHLYFYWYRQILGQKVEFLVSFYNNEISEKSEIFDDQFSVERPDGSNFTLKIRSTKLEDSAMYFCASRQDGAGYTFGSGTRLTVV.

The CDR3 is CASSPDRGRTEAFF. The CDR3 DNA reads TGTGCCAGCAGTCCCGACAGGGGGCGGACTGAAGCTTTCTTT. The chain uses TRBV28 and TRBJ1-1; 10 nucleotides align to TRBD1. Unmatched junction bases numbered 5, after V lost 5 bases and J lost 5 bases. Germline V gene data show CDR1 as MDHEN and CDR2 as SYDVKM. The CDR3 runs 14 residues.

The chain carries TRBV4-3 and TRBJ1-2; tentatively, D is TRBD1 (5 bases). The V gene lost 0 bases and the J gene lost 8 bases, with 16 bases spanning the gap. The CDR3 loop spans 15 amino acids. CDR1 and CDR2 (germline): LGHNA, YSLEER. The CDR3 here is CASSQDPQGRWGYTF. The CDR3 region has the DNA TGCGCCAGCAGCCAAGATCCCCAGGGAAGGTGGGGCTACACCTTC.

The chain links TRBV7-9 to TRBJ2-5; 10 nucleotides agree with TRBD2. The CDR3 is 17 residues long. V was clipped by 1 base and J by 2 bases; unmatched bases: 7. Germline V gene sequence: CDR1 SEHNR, CDR2 FQNEAQ (reference sequence). The CDR3: CASSLVGAGGQQETQYF. Here the CDR3 DNA reads TGTGCCAGCAGCTTAGTAGGAGCGGGAGGGCAGCAAGAGACCCAGTACTTC.

This clone was detected only once. The chain combines TRBV6-2 or TRBV6-3 with TRBJ2-3; 8 nucleotides line up with TRBD1. J was trimmed by 3 bases and V by 2 bases; bases with no gene match: 7. The CDR3 loop spans 16 amino acids. In germline, CDR1 is MNHEY, CDR2 SVGEGT. The CDR3 protein is CASSYVQGARTDTQYF. In DNA form, the CDR3 reads TGTGCCAGCAGTTACGTTCAGGGGGCGAGGACAGATACGCAGTATTTT.

This clone was detected only a few times. The chain carries TRBV19 and TRBJ2-1, with TRBD2 as a possible D gene (7 bases). The germline V gene encodes CDR1 LNHDA and CDR2 SQIVND (reference sequence). The CDR3 contains 14 residues. Trimming took off 3 bases at V and 10 bases at J, with 16 bases between the two ends. CDR3 sequence: CASSIRGRAGEQFF. The CDR3 DNA reads TGTGCCAGTAGTATTAGGGGGAGGGCCGGGGAGCAGTTCTTC. The full variable domain, in which reference TRBV19 and TRBJ2-1 provide the parts outside the CDR3, is DGGITQSPKYLFRKEGQNVTLSCEQNLNHDAMYWYRQDPGQGLRLIYYSQIVNDFQKGDIAEGYSVSREKKESFPLTVTSAQKNPTAFYLCASSIRGRAGEQFFGPGTRLTVL.